Presented here are 19 T cell receptor beta chains from one specimen sequenced in a study of T cells after yellow fever vaccination (dated 2019 in TCRdb). Library preparation employed 5' RACE. Sequenced using an Illumina HiSeq 2500. TCRdb trimmed public reads at Q25 via fastp, called clones via MiXCR and kept in-frame beta chains. Each record represents a unique CDR3 protein, reported with the most common genes and DNA among its rows. The sample table contains approximately 340,000 distinct CDR3 sequences; only one count was recorded for 8% to 10% of them. The top ten clonotypes cover roughly 18% of the sample. The treatment or condition label of this sample denotes: live attenuated yellow fever vaccine strain. The specimen comprised PBMCs, sampled on the day of the first yellow fever vaccination. The receptor source for this set is a young man who received the YFV17D yellow fever vaccine.

CDR3 region: CASSHGQPQHF. The CDR3 coding sequence is TGTGCCAGCAGCCACGGACAGCCCCAGCATTTT. V is TRBV6-2 or TRBV6-3 and J is TRBJ1-5; D is undetermined. Germline V gene data show CDR1 as MNHEY and CDR2 as SVGEGT. The CDR3 spans 11 residues. V lost 6 bases and J lost 7, with 7 bases in between.

Points on this clonotype: Germline and junction disagree at one end, which may indicate a read error. This chain connects TRBV7-7 to TRBJ2-3; possible D gene TRBD2, 6 bases. The CDR3 consists of 19 residues. Germline V gene sequence: CDR1 SSHAT, CDR2 FNYEAQ (reference sequence). CDR3 bases: TGTGCTAGCAGCTTAGAAGCCAGCCACCCCGGGAGTGAGACAGATACGCAGTATTTT. Its translation is CASSLEASHPGSETDTQYF.

This sequence joins TRBV19 and TRBJ2-2; tentatively, D is TRBD1 or TRBD2 (5 bases each). Germline V gene sequence: CDR1 LNHDA, CDR2 SQIVND (reference sequence). The CDR3 is 15 residues long. The ends were cut back, 8 bases at V and 0 bases at J, with 13 bases in the middle. In nucleotides, the CDR3 is TGTGCCAGTGCCCGGGGCATCGCGAACACCGGGGAGCTGTTTTTT. The encoded protein is CASARGIANTGELFF. The entire variable domain, with the rest obtained from reference TRBV19 and TRBJ2-2, is as follows: DGGITQSPKYLFRKEGQNVTLSCEQNLNHDAMYWYRQDPGQGLRLIYYSQIVNDFQKGDIAEGYSVSREKKESFPLTVTSAQKNPTAFYLCASARGIANTGELFFGEGSRLTVL.

This clonotype showed up many times. J is TRBJ2-7 and V is TRBV12-3 or TRBV12-4; tentatively, D is TRBD2 (6 bases). The length of the CDR3 is 12 residues. Trimming cost V 5 bases and J 7 bases, with 12 bases left between them. The chain's CDR3 is CASSRPGGEQYF. DNA of the CDR3: TGTGCCAGCAGTCGACCCGGGGGAGAGCAGTACTTC.

This clonotype was picked up many times. The chain carries TRBV5-1 and TRBJ1-2; 10 bases fit TRBD1. The CDR3 loop spans 14 amino acids. V was pared by 3 bases and J by 4 bases, with 3 bases of the junction left unmatched. In germline, CDR1 is SGHRS, CDR2 YFSETQ. This chain's CDR3 is CASSWGQGSYGYTF. CDR3 sequence (DNA): TGCGCCAGCAGCTGGGGACAGGGGTCCTATGGCTACACCTTC. The full variable domain, rest sourced from reference TRBV5-1 and TRBJ1-2, is KAGVTQTPRYLIKTRGQQVTLSCSPISGHRSVSWYQQTPGQGLQFLFEYFSETQRNKGNFPGRFSGRQFSNSRSEMNVSTLELGDSALYLCASSWGQGSYGYTFGSGTRLTVV.

This clonotype occurred a few times. The V gene is TRBV6-2 or TRBV6-3, the J gene TRBJ1-1; the D is unclear. The CDR3 is 13 amino acids. Trimming cost V 6 bases and J 8 bases, with 16 bases left between them. CDR1 is MNHEY and CDR2 is SVGEGT in the germline V gene. In DNA form, the CDR3 reads TGTGCCAGCAGCCTCGGAACCGGGAGCGAAGCTTTCTTT. Its translation: CASSLGTGSEAFF.

This clonotype was observed a handful of times. The V gene is TRBV14, the J gene TRBJ2-2; 9 nucleotides agree with TRBD2. The germline V gene has CDR1 SGHDN and CDR2 FVKESK. The CDR3 runs 16 residues. Trimming took 5 bases from V and 4 from J; bases not matched to a gene: 8. The CDR3: CASSSTSGFRTGELFF. The CDR3 DNA reads as TGTGCCAGCAGCTCTACTAGCGGGTTTCGCACCGGGGAGCTGTTTTTT.

This chain connects TRBV7-2 to TRBJ1-6, with D possibly matching TRBD1 (5 bases). In germline, CDR1 is SGHTA, CDR2 FQGNSA. The CDR3 sequence is 14 residues long. Trimming took off 3 bases at V and 7 bases at J, with 10 bases between the two ends. This CDR3 reads CASSFSGINSPLHF. CDR3 in DNA: TGTGCCAGCAGCTTCTCAGGGATCAATTCACCCCTCCACTTT.

This sequence joins TRBV6-1 and TRBJ2-3, with D possibly being TRBD2 (7 bases). Germline V gene lookup returns CDR1 MNHNS and CDR2 SASEGT. CDR3 length: 16 residues. V was pared by 7 bases and J by 2 bases, with 19 bases between. CDR3 sequence (DNA): TGTGCCAGCACGCACGTAGGGGGGGCCGTCACAGATACGCAGTATTTT. As protein: CASTHVGGAVTDTQYF.

The chain uses TRBV5-4 and TRBJ1-6; D might be TRBD1 (6 bases). Trimming removed 3 bases from V and 9 bases from J, with 13 bases in between. The CDR3 loop spans 14 amino acids. Germline V gene lookup returns CDR1 SGHNT and CDR2 YYREEE (reference sequence). The CDR3 protein is CASSSGGGASPLHF. The CDR3, as DNA: TGTGCCAGCAGCTCTGGGGGGGGCGCTTCACCCCTCCACTTT.

CDR3 sequence (DNA): TGTGCCAGCAGCTTACCGGGACAGCTAGACTCTGGGGCCAACGTCCTGACTTTC. Its protein product is CASSLPGQLDSGANVLTF. This chain uses TRBV11-1 with TRBJ2-6, with 7 bases lining up with TRBD1. V dropped 2 bases and J dropped 0; count of bases not matched to a gene: 7. Germline V CDR1 and CDR2: SGHAT, FQDESV (reference sequence). The CDR3 extends over 18 amino acids.

CDR3 amino acids: CASSGGTSGSRDTQYF. CDR3 in DNA: TGTGCCAGCAGCGGGGGGACTAGCGGTTCGCGAGATACGCAGTATTTT. The chain uses TRBV5-4 and TRBJ2-3; 11 bases line up with TRBD2. The CDR3 is made up of 16 amino acids. The germline CDR1 and CDR2 sequences are SGHNT and YYREEE (reference sequence). Unmatched junction bases numbered 9, after V lost 4 bases and J lost 5 bases.

At least ten counts were recorded for this clonotype. The chain employs TRBV7-9 and TRBJ2-7; D possibly matches TRBD1 or TRBD2 (7 bases each). V lost 4 bases and J lost 4, with 20 bases in between. This CDR3 comprises 16 residues. CDR1 and CDR2 from the germline V gene are SEHNR and FQNEAQ (reference sequence). This chain's CDR3 is CASSSGGYRGGYEQYF. DNA of the CDR3: TGTGCCAGCAGCTCCGGGGGGTACAGGGGTGGGTACGAGCAGTACTTC.

This clonotype was observed many times. This chain uses TRBV15 with TRBJ2-7, with 7 bases fitting TRBD1. CDR1 is LNHNV and CDR2 is YYDKDF in the germline V gene (reference sequence). This CDR3 has 13 residues. J gave up 1 base and V 5 bases, and 2 bases lay outside the gene matches. The CDR3 DNA follows: TGTGCCACCAGCGACAGGGTATCCTACGAGCAGTACTTC. Translated: CATSDRVSYEQYF.

This clonotype was detected a few times. The chain joins TRBV5-5 to TRBJ2-7; D is unresolved. The CDR3 is 13 amino acids. With 2 bases removed from V and 2 bases from J, the gap between germline ends came to 8 bases. Germline values: CDR1 SGHKS, CDR2 YYEKEE (reference sequence). The CDR3 nucleotides are TGTGCCAGCAGCTTCCCCCGAACCTACGAGCAGTACTTC. The encoded protein is CASSFPRTYEQYF. Complete variable domain (other parts from reference TRBV5-5 and TRBJ2-7): DAGVTQSPTHLIKTRGQQVTLRCSPISGHKSVSWYQQVLGQGPQFIFQYYEKEERGRGNFPDRFSARQFPNYSSELNVNALLLGDSALYLCASSFPRTYEQYFGPGTRLTVT.

This clonotype appeared a few times. The V and J genes are TRBV27 and TRBJ2-3; D unclear. The CDR3 totals 15 residues. The V and J ends lost 0 bases and 2 bases respectively, with 9 bases between them. Germline assignment: CDR1 MNHEY and CDR2 SMNVEV (reference sequence). Here the CDR3 reads CASSLSSRHTDTQYF. The CDR3 bases are TGTGCCAGCAGTTTATCTTCTAGGCACACAGATACGCAGTATTTT.

The table lists this clonotype with a few counts. The chain joins TRBV7-8 to TRBJ2-6; 9 positions match TRBD1. Germline CDR1 and CDR2: SGHVS and FQNEAQ. Trimming cost V 6 bases and J 2 bases; bases outside gene matches: 8. This CDR3 is built from 17 residues. The CDR3 spells CASSSTHRGPGANVLTF. CDR3 DNA: TGTGCCAGCAGTTCCACCCACAGGGGGCCTGGGGCCAACGTCCTGACTTTC.

The chain employs TRBV6-1 and TRBJ1-1, with D uncertain. The germline CDR1 and CDR2 sequences are MNHNS and SASEGT. This CDR3 is built from 14 residues. V shed 4 bases and J shed 1 base, with 10 bases lying between them. CDR3 sequence reads: CASSGLRGNTEAFF. The CDR3 DNA is TGTGCCAGCAGTGGCTTACGGGGGAACACTGAAGCTTTCTTT.

This clonotype was observed many times. This rearrangement joins TRBV7-9 to TRBJ1-5; perhaps TRBD1 as D (5 bases). V lost 1 base and J lost 10, with 17 bases in between. Per the germline V gene, CDR1 is SEHNR and CDR2 is FQNEAQ (reference sequence). This CDR3 comprises 15 residues. CDR3 protein: CASSLGGEGTQPQHF. CDR3 nucleotide sequence: TGTGCCAGCAGCTTAGGGGGGGAGGGGACCCAACCCCAGCATTTT. The complete variable domain, with remaining parts taken from reference TRBV7-9 and TRBJ1-5, reads DTGVSQNPRHKITKRGQNVTFRCDPISEHNRLYWYRQTLGQGPEFLTYFQNEAQLEKSRLLSDRFSAERPKGSFSTLEIQRTEQGDSAMYLCASSLGGEGTQPQHFGDGTRLSIL.